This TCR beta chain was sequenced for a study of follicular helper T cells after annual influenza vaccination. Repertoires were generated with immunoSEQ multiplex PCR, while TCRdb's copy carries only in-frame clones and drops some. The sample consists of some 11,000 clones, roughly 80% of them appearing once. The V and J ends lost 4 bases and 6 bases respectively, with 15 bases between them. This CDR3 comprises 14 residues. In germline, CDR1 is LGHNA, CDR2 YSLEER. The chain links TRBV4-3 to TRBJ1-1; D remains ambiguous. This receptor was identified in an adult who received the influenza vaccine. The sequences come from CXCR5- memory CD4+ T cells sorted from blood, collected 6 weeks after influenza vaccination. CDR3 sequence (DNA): TGCGCCAGCAGCCCCAGAACACTCGGGGCTGAAGCTTTCTTT. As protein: CASSPRTLGAEAFF.